Listed below are T cell receptor beta chains from one sample, sequenced in a study of CD8 T cells in Susac syndrome. Each CDR3 protein gets one entry after TCRdb re-called the immunoSEQ multiplex PCR reads with MiXCR. The sample records 250,000 to 300,000 distinct CDR3 sequences, approximately 89% being singletons. The sequencing input was CD8+ T cells from PBMCs. The source is a human donor with multiple sclerosis. The CDR3 runs from the conserved cysteine through the conserved F or W. The order of the fields is V gene, J gene, clone size, D gene, CDR3 DNA, CDR3 protein. D genes are given only for firm matches. Size is omitted from some rows. Given values are once, few, many or a class for expanded clones.

TRBV28	TRBJ2-7	.	.	TGTGCCAGCAGTCCCCGACAGATTGCCTACGAGCAGTACTTC	CASSPRQIAYEQYF
TRBV20-1	TRBJ1-3	.	.	TGCAGTGCCAGACCGACAGAATCTGGAAACACCATATATTTT	CSARPTESGNTIYF
TRBV12-3/TRBV12-4	TRBJ1-1	.	.	TGTGCCAGCAGTTCGGGACTGAAGGAAGCTTTCTTT	CASSSGLKEAFF
TRBV27	TRBJ2-3	.	TRBD1	TGTGCCAGCAGACTATCTGGACAGGGTGGAACCGATACGCAGTATTTT	CASRLSGQGGTDTQYF
TRBV11-2	TRBJ2-5	.	.	TGTGCCAGCAGCCCTAGTTGGGAGGGGGCGAGGGAGACCCAGTACTTC	CASSPSWEGARETQYF
TRBV4-3	TRBJ2-1	.	TRBD2	TGCGCCAGCAGTCCAGCGGGAGGGCCAAATGAGCAGTTCTTC	CASSPAGGPNEQFF
TRBV11-2	TRBJ2-3	.	.	TGTGCCAGCAGCTTTTCCCGTGGCACAGATACGCAGTATTTT	CASSFSRGTDTQYF
TRBV19	TRBJ2-7	.	TRBD2	TGTGCCAGTAGTACGGCGGGAGGGCCGGGCGAGCAGTACTTC	CASSTAGGPGEQYF
TRBV27	TRBJ2-2	.	.	TGTGCCGCGGCGCAGCCCTCCCTTGTGGAGCTGTTTTTT	CAAAQPSLVELFF
TRBV3-1	TRBJ2-4	.	.	TGTGCCAGCAGCCAAGAGCTCCGAGTAGCCAAAAACATTCAGTACTTC	CASSQELRVAKNIQYF
TRBV7-6	TRBJ1-1	.	TRBD1	TGTGCCAGCAGCTCTTTCGCTACAGGGGGCCGACGGACTGAAGCTTTCTTT	CASSSFATGGRRTEAFF
TRBV28	TRBJ2-1	.	.	TGTGCCAGCAGTTGGGCAGGGTTGGGTGAGCAGTTCTTC	CASSWAGLGEQFF
TRBV7-2	TRBJ2-7	once	TRBD1	TGTGCCAGCAGCTTACCGGGACAGAATCTCTACGAGCAGTACTTC	CASSLPGQNLYEQYF
TRBV30	TRBJ1-5	.	.	TGTGCCTGGAGTGTACTGGGGGATTTGCAGCCCCAGCATTTT	CAWSVLGDLQPQHF
TRBV7-2	TRBJ2-7	.	.	TGTGCCAGCAGCCACCCGCGGTTCTCCTACGAGCAGTACTTC	CASSHPRFSYEQYF
TRBV20-1	TRBJ2-1	.	.	TGCAGTGCTATTGACTCCGGGACCGACTCCTACAATGAGCAGTTCTTC	CSAIDSGTDSYNEQFF
TRBV7-3	TRBJ2-1	.	TRBD2	TGTGCCAGCAGCTTAACCGGGACTAGCTACAATGAGCAGTTCTTC	CASSLTGTSYNEQFF
TRBV19	TRBJ2-7	.	.	TGTGCCAGTAGTATAGATCTACCGTACGAGCAGTACTTC	CASSIDLPYEQYF
TRBV5-4	TRBJ2-7	.	TRBD1	TGTGCCAGCAGCCCGGGACAGGGGAGCGGGGCCTCTTACGAGCAGTACTTC	CASSPGQGSGASYEQYF
TRBV5-6	TRBJ2-7	.	TRBD1	TGTGCCAGCAGCCCAAGCGACAGGGCCTACGAGCAGTACTTC	CASSPSDRAYEQYF
TRBV27	TRBJ2-7	.	TRBD2	TGTGCCAGCAGTCCCTCCCTCGGGGGGGTTACCTACGAGCAGTACTTC	CASSPSLGGVTYEQYF